This passage covers 2 T cell receptor beta chains from one sample sequenced in a study of blood T cell repertoires in COVID-19. Some clones are missing from TCRdb's copy, which holds only in-frame ones; the method was immunoSEQ multiplex PCR. The repertoire holds a few hundred thousand clones, with 86% as singletons. The sequencing input was peripheral blood. These receptors were obtained from an older woman with COVID-19, enrolled during active disease.

This rearrangement joins TRBV5-1 to TRBJ2-1; 10 bases match TRBD1. V gave up 5 bases and J gave up 7 bases; unmatched junction bases: 6. Germline loops: CDR1 SGHRS, CDR2 YFSETQ. This CDR3 spans 14 amino acids. The CDR3 loop is CASRTGGASNEQFF. The CDR3 DNA reads as TGCGCCAGCAGGACAGGGGGCGCCTCGAATGAGCAGTTCTTC.

This clone was seen at least ten times. The CDR3 is CASTRTSGTDTQYF. Written as DNA, the CDR3 is TGCGCCAGCACTAGGACTAGCGGCACAGATACGCAGTATTTT. This rearrangement joins TRBV5-1 to TRBJ2-3; TRBD2 aligns across 9 bases. CDR1 is SGHRS and CDR2 is YFSETQ in the germline V gene. The V and J ends lost 6 bases and 1 base, in that order; junction bases with no gene match: 3. This CDR3 contains 14 residues.